What follows are 11 T cell receptor beta chains derived from one specimen sequenced in a study of tumor and adjacent non-tumor tissue in lung cancer. This sample's RNA came from whole unsorted tissue. More than 3 cm separated this lung sample from the edge of the tumor. The library came from three nested PCR rounds adapted from ARM-PCR protocols. TCRdb independently ran MiXCR on the multiplex PCR reads; one entry per CDR3 protein. Of 40,000 to 60,000 distinct CDR3 sequences in the sample, less than 70% are singletons; the top ten hold 30%. The sample was distant non-tumor lung tissue. All receptors come from a woman between 65 and 79 years old with non-small cell lung cancer.

A word on this clonotype: Germline is not matched at one junction end, which may reflect a read error. The chain joins TRBV11-2 to TRBJ2-1; 11 nucleotides align to TRBD2. Germline V CDR1 and CDR2: SGHAT, FQNNGV. The CDR3 runs 15 residues. The CDR3 sequence is CTSSRTSGTSGEQFF. In nucleotides, the CDR3 is TGTACCAGCAGTAGGACATCCGGGACTAGCGGTGAGCAGTTCTTC.

Remarks on this clonotype: One junction end disagrees with the germline gene, perhaps due to a read error. The chain uses TRBV6-5 and TRBJ1-1; no definite D call. The CDR3 loop spans 14 amino acids. Per the germline V gene, CDR1 is MNHEY and CDR2 is SVGAGI. CDR3 protein: CASTINLNNTEAFF. The CDR3 region has the DNA TGTGCCAGTACTATAAATCTAAACAACACTGAAGCCTTCTTT.

This clonotype was picked up one time. This sequence joins TRBV6-4 and TRBJ1-2; a possible D gene is TRBD1 (5 bases). V dropped 6 bases and J dropped 5 bases, with 19 bases sitting between them. Germline-derived CDR1 and CDR2 are MRHNA and SNTAGT. The CDR3 contains 15 residues. The CDR3 DNA follows: TGTGCCAGCAGCCCTTCGGGAACAGGCCGATATGGCTACACCTTC. Its protein is CASSPSGTGRYGYTF.

This clonotype was counted ten times or more. J is TRBJ2-7 and V is TRBV30, with 7 positions matching TRBD1. The V segment lost 3 bases and the J segment 7 bases; nucleotides outside the gene matches: 15. Germline lookup yields CDR1 GTSNPN and CDR2 SVGIG (reference sequence). The CDR3 spans 15 residues. The CDR3 sequence: CAWRRTGESTYEQYF. CDR3 sequence (DNA): TGTGCCTGGAGGCGAACAGGGGAGTCTACTTATGAGCAGTACTTC.

To note about this clonotype: Germline and junction disagree at one end, which may indicate a read error. The genes are TRBV10-3 and TRBJ2-7; the D gene is possibly TRBD1 (6 bases). Germline V gives CDR1 ENHRY, CDR2 SYGVKD. CDR3 size: 14 residues. In DNA form, the CDR3 reads TGTCCCATCAGTGGGTCCTGGGACACCTACGAGCAGTACTTC. Translating gives CPISGSWDTYEQYF.

Remarks on this clonotype: This may arise from a read error, as a much more abundant clone is one base away. The chain employs TRBV4-1 and TRBJ2-7, with unresolved D. The germline V gene has CDR1 MGHRA and CDR2 YSYEKL. CDR3 length: 14 amino acids. The DNA of the CDR3 is TGCGCCAGCAACCAAAACGGGCAGGCCTACGAGCAGTACTTC. Amino acids: CASNQNGQAYEQYF.

The rearrangement links TRBV11-3 to TRBJ2-3; 7 nucleotides align to TRBD1. Germline V gene sequence: CDR1 SGHNT, CDR2 YENEEA. This CDR3 spans 15 amino acids. J gave up 5 bases and V 8 bases, and 13 bases lay outside the gene matches. CDR3 residues: CASDFRGGVGDTQYF. The CDR3 DNA follows: TGTGCCAGCGACTTTAGAGGGGGCGTGGGAGATACGCAGTATTTT.

Note on this clonotype: At one of its ends the junction is not consistent with the germline gene, which may arise from a read error. V usage is TRBV2 and J usage is TRBJ2-3, with D perhaps matching TRBD2 (6 bases). Germline-derived CDR1 and CDR2 are SNHLY and FYNNEI. The CDR3 contains 14 residues. CDR3 coding DNA: TGTGGCAGCAGCCGCGATGGCCGGGAGGATACGCAGTATTTT. Its protein is CGSSRDGREDTQYF. Full variable domain (rest looked up from reference TRBV2 and TRBJ2-3): EPEVTQTPSHQVTQMGQEVILRCVPISNHLYFYWYRQILGQKVEFLVSFYNNEISEKSEIFDDQFSVERPDGSNFTLKIRSTKLEDSAMYFCGSSRDGREDTQYFGPGTRLTVL.

The gene calls are TRBV5-1 and TRBJ1-3, with D hard to call. Between the trimmed V and J ends, which lost 3 bases and 3 bases, there was a span of 13 bases. The CDR3 runs to 15 residues. Germline V gene data show CDR1 as SGHRS and CDR2 as YFSETQ. CDR3 in DNA: TGCGCCAGCAGCTCGTGGGGATCTCGTGGAAACACCATATATTTT. Translation: CASSSWGSRGNTIYF.

By frequency in the sample, this clonotype is large (0.1 to 1%). V gene TRBV11-3 combines with J gene TRBJ2-1; D is ambiguous. With 2 bases removed from V and 5 bases from J, the gap between germline ends came to 7 bases. The germline V gene has CDR1 SGHNT and CDR2 YENEEA. The CDR3 consists of 13 residues. DNA for the CDR3: TGTGCCAGCAGCTTACCCTACCACAATGAGCAGTTCTTC. Translated, it gives CASSLPYHNEQFF.

In this sample, this clonotype turned up many times. The chain couples TRBV5-1 to TRBJ2-7; 7 nucleotides match TRBD1. J gave up 3 bases and V 0 bases, and 6 bases lay outside the gene matches. Germline V gives CDR1 SGHRS, CDR2 YFSETQ. The CDR3 covers 15 residues. The CDR3 sequence: CASSLAPGQSYEQYF. DNA of the CDR3: TGCGCCAGCAGCTTGGCACCGGGACAGAGCTACGAGCAGTACTTC. Using reference TRBV5-1 and TRBJ2-7 for the parts outside the CDR3, the full variable domain is KAGVTQTPRYLIKTRGQQVTLSCSPISGHRSVSWYQQTPGQGLQFLFEYFSETQRNKGNFPGRFSGRQFSNSRSEMNVSTLELGDSALYLCASSLAPGQSYEQYFGPGTRLTVT.